This is a list of T cell receptor beta chains from one sample in a study of graft-versus-host responses after intestinal transplantation. Profiling relied on immunoSEQ multiplex PCR, and the TCRdb table lists in-frame clones only, not all of them. The top ten hold roughly 4.7% of the sample, which has over 8,500 clones, around 28% seen once. Sequencing was performed on alloreactive CD8+ T cells from a mixed lymphocyte reaction culture, taken before transplantation. These receptors originate from a human patient who was an organ donor for intestinal transplantation. Each CDR3 is given with its conserved first and last residue. Each record gives: V gene, D gene, clone size, J gene, CDR3 DNA, CDR3 protein. A D gene is named only where the DNA matches it firmly. Not every row has a clone size; where given, it reads once, few, many or a size class.

v_call: TRBV11-3; d_call: TRBD2; clone_size: .; j_call: TRBJ2-1; cdr3_nt: TGTGCCAGCAGCTCGCCTGGGAGCGGGACTTTAGGGTATGAGCAGTTCTTC; cdr3_aa: CASSSPGSGTLGYEQFF
v_call: TRBV7-9; d_call: .; clone_size: .; j_call: TRBJ2-5; cdr3_nt: TGTGCCAGCAGTCGTCTAAGGAACGTCCAAGAGACCCAGTACTTC; cdr3_aa: CASSRLRNVQETQYF
v_call: TRBV6-9; d_call: TRBD2; clone_size: .; j_call: TRBJ2-7; cdr3_nt: TGTGCCAGCAGAGGACTAGCGGGAGCCGGCGAGCAGTACTTC; cdr3_aa: CASRGLAGAGEQYF
v_call: TRBV5-4; d_call: TRBD2; clone_size: .; j_call: TRBJ2-1; cdr3_nt: TGTGCCAGCAGCCCGACTAGCGGTGAGCAGTTCTTC; cdr3_aa: CASSPTSGEQFF
v_call: TRBV7-6; d_call: TRBD2; clone_size: .; j_call: TRBJ2-7; cdr3_nt: TGTGCCAGCAGCTTAGAGGCGGGGGGGCCTGACGACGAGCAGTACTTC; cdr3_aa: CASSLEAGGPDDEQYF
v_call: TRBV5-1; d_call: .; clone_size: few; j_call: TRBJ1-1; cdr3_nt: TGTGCCAGCAGCTTGACAGGGAACACTGAAGCTTTCTTT; cdr3_aa: CASSLTGNTEAFF
v_call: TRBV7-2; d_call: .; clone_size: few; j_call: TRBJ2-5; cdr3_nt: TGTGCCAGCAGCTTAAAATGGGAAGGGGACGTTCGTACGGAGACCCAGTACTTC; cdr3_aa: CASSLKWEGDVRTETQYF
v_call: TRBV11-2; d_call: TRBD1; clone_size: .; j_call: TRBJ2-3; cdr3_nt: TGTGCCAGCAGCGGGACAGGGGGCACAGATACGCAGTATTTT; cdr3_aa: CASSGTGGTDTQYF
v_call: TRBV4-2; d_call: TRBD2; clone_size: medium-sized; j_call: TRBJ2-7; cdr3_nt: TGTGCCAGCAGCCAGTACCTAGCGGGGGTTTCCTACGAGCAGTACTTC; cdr3_aa: CASSQYLAGVSYEQYF
v_call: TRBV6-6; d_call: TRBD2; clone_size: .; j_call: TRBJ2-1; cdr3_nt: TGTGCCAGCAGCGGACTAGCGGGAGGGTTCAGTGAGCAGTTCTTC; cdr3_aa: CASSGLAGGFSEQFF
v_call: TRBV6-5; d_call: .; clone_size: many; j_call: TRBJ1-6; cdr3_nt: TGTGCCAGCAGTTACGGGGGGGGTGCTAATTCACCCCTCCACTTT; cdr3_aa: CASSYGGGANSPLHF
v_call: TRBV19; d_call: .; clone_size: few; j_call: TRBJ2-7; cdr3_nt: TGTGCCAGTAGTATAATCTCCGGCAGCTACGAGCAGTACTTC; cdr3_aa: CASSIISGSYEQYF
v_call: TRBV5-6; d_call: .; clone_size: medium-sized; j_call: TRBJ2-7; cdr3_nt: TGTGCCAGCAGCTTTGTGGGTGTGGGGGCCGTGAGGTACGAGCAGTACTTC; cdr3_aa: CASSFVGVGAVRYEQYF
v_call: TRBV4-1; d_call: .; clone_size: large; j_call: TRBJ1-4; cdr3_nt: TGCGCCAGCAGCCAAGTAAGGGGAGGTGGAGAAAAACTGTTTTTT; cdr3_aa: CASSQVRGGGEKLFF
v_call: TRBV7-9; d_call: .; clone_size: few; j_call: TRBJ2-3; cdr3_nt: TGTGCCAGCAGCTCCTTCCAAGATCCCGCAGATACGCAGTATTTT; cdr3_aa: CASSSFQDPADTQYF
v_call: TRBV27; d_call: .; clone_size: medium-sized; j_call: TRBJ1-5; cdr3_nt: TGTGCCAGCCGCGCAGGGGCCGGTTCTAGCAATCAGCCCCAGCATTTT; cdr3_aa: CASRAGAGSSNQPQHF
v_call: TRBV7-6; d_call: .; clone_size: few; j_call: TRBJ1-1; cdr3_nt: TGTGCCAGCAGCGCTACGAACACTGAAGCTTTCTTT; cdr3_aa: CASSATNTEAFF
v_call: TRBV5-6; d_call: .; clone_size: .; j_call: TRBJ1-2; cdr3_nt: TGTGCCAGCAGCTTGACTCGCCCGACAGGAGACTATGGCTACACCTTC; cdr3_aa: CASSLTRPTGDYGYTF
v_call: TRBV27; d_call: TRBD1; clone_size: .; j_call: TRBJ2-1; cdr3_nt: TGTGCCAGCAGTTTAGGGACAGGGGGCAATGAGCAGTTCTTC; cdr3_aa: CASSLGTGGNEQFF
v_call: TRBV29-1; d_call: TRBD1; clone_size: few; j_call: TRBJ1-2; cdr3_nt: TGCAGCTATCATCGGACAGGGGTAAATGAGGATGGCTACACCTTC; cdr3_aa: CSYHRTGVNEDGYTF
v_call: TRBV6-1; d_call: .; clone_size: many; j_call: TRBJ2-7; cdr3_nt: TGTGCCAGCACTCCGGGGGTAACCTACGAGCAGTACTTC; cdr3_aa: CASTPGVTYEQYF
v_call: TRBV4-1; d_call: .; clone_size: .; j_call: TRBJ1-6; cdr3_nt: TGCGCCAGCAGCCAAGCCTGGCCGGGACCCTCACCCCTCCACTTT; cdr3_aa: CASSQAWPGPSPLHF
v_call: TRBV29-1; d_call: .; clone_size: .; j_call: TRBJ1-1; cdr3_nt: TGCAGCGCCAAGCGTGACGCGGTGAGGGCTTTCTTT; cdr3_aa: CSAKRDAVRAFF
v_call: TRBV5-6; d_call: TRBD1; clone_size: few; j_call: TRBJ2-7; cdr3_nt: TGTGCCAGCAGCTTGGAGGGGGCGCAGTACGAGCAGTACTTC; cdr3_aa: CASSLEGAQYEQYF
v_call: TRBV5-6; d_call: .; clone_size: few; j_call: TRBJ2-7; cdr3_nt: TGTGCCAGCAGCTTGGGAACAGGTACCTACGAGCAGTACTTC; cdr3_aa: CASSLGTGTYEQYF
v_call: TRBV4-2; d_call: TRBD2; clone_size: medium-sized; j_call: TRBJ2-7; cdr3_nt: TGTGCCAGCAGCCAAGAGGGGGGGAGCGACGAGCAGTACTTC; cdr3_aa: CASSQEGGSDEQYF
v_call: TRBV11-3; d_call: .; clone_size: .; j_call: TRBJ2-7; cdr3_nt: TGTGCCAGCAGCCCTTGGACAGTCTCCTACGAGCAGTACTTC; cdr3_aa: CASSPWTVSYEQYF
v_call: TRBV10-1; d_call: TRBD2; clone_size: .; j_call: TRBJ2-3; cdr3_nt: TGCGCCAGCAGTGGACTAGCGGGAAGCACAGATACGCAGTATTTT; cdr3_aa: CASSGLAGSTDTQYF
v_call: TRBV19; d_call: TRBD1; clone_size: once; j_call: TRBJ1-2; cdr3_nt: TGTGCCAGTAGTTCACCTAGGACAGGGGGCTTAGGTGGCTACACCTTC; cdr3_aa: CASSSPRTGGLGGYTF
v_call: TRBV4-2; d_call: TRBD2; clone_size: few; j_call: TRBJ2-7; cdr3_nt: TGTGCCAGCAGCTCACGACTAGCGGAAAGCTCCTACGAGCAGTACTTC; cdr3_aa: CASSSRLAESSYEQYF
v_call: TRBV5-4; d_call: .; clone_size: .; j_call: TRBJ2-7; cdr3_nt: TGTGCCAGCAGCTTAGTACAGGTAGTAGAAGAGCAGTACTTC; cdr3_aa: CASSLVQVVEEQYF
v_call: TRBV7-4; d_call: .; clone_size: few; j_call: TRBJ2-7; cdr3_nt: TGTGCCAGCAGCCTAACGGGGCCTTCGCCCTACGAGCAGTACTTC; cdr3_aa: CASSLTGPSPYEQYF
v_call: TRBV6-5; d_call: TRBD2; clone_size: .; j_call: TRBJ2-1; cdr3_nt: TGTGCCAGCATGCGGACTAGCGGCTACAATGAGCAGTTCTTC; cdr3_aa: CASMRTSGYNEQFF
v_call: TRBV15; d_call: .; clone_size: few; j_call: TRBJ2-7; cdr3_nt: TGTGCCACTATGGACACCTCCTACGAGCAGTACTTC; cdr3_aa: CATMDTSYEQYF
v_call: TRBV12-5; d_call: .; clone_size: .; j_call: TRBJ2-1; cdr3_nt: TGTGCTAGTGGTTTCCGACCGGGCTCCTACAATGAGCAGTTCTTC; cdr3_aa: CASGFRPGSYNEQFF
v_call: TRBV5-6; d_call: TRBD2; clone_size: .; j_call: TRBJ2-3; cdr3_nt: TGTGCCAGCAGCCCGGGACTAGCCTACCCCACAGATACGCAGTATTTT; cdr3_aa: CASSPGLAYPTDTQYF
v_call: TRBV4-3; d_call: .; clone_size: many; j_call: TRBJ2-7; cdr3_nt: TGCGCCAGCAGCCAAGATCACCTCTCTCAGTACTTC; cdr3_aa: CASSQDHLSQYF
v_call: TRBV11-2; d_call: TRBD2; clone_size: few; j_call: TRBJ2-1; cdr3_nt: TGTGCCAGCAGCTCGGGACTAGCGGGTCCTTACAATGAGCAGTTCTTC; cdr3_aa: CASSSGLAGPYNEQFF
v_call: TRBV5-8; d_call: .; clone_size: few; j_call: TRBJ2-3; cdr3_nt: TGTGCCAGCAGCTTTGGTAGCGAGGGAGATACGCAGTATTTT; cdr3_aa: CASSFGSEGDTQYF
v_call: TRBV11-2; d_call: TRBD2; clone_size: .; j_call: TRBJ2-1; cdr3_nt: TGTGCCAGCAGCGCAGAGGTAGGACTAGGGCCGTGGAATGAGCAGTTCTTC; cdr3_aa: CASSAEVGLGPWNEQFF
v_call: TRBV7-2; d_call: TRBD2; clone_size: .; j_call: TRBJ2-7; cdr3_nt: TGTGCCAGCAGCTCTAGCGGCTACGAGCAGTACTTC; cdr3_aa: CASSSSGYEQYF
v_call: TRBV30; d_call: .; clone_size: few; j_call: TRBJ1-5; cdr3_nt: TGTGCCTGGAGTGTTAGTTTGCGGGGGGGCTCAGATACGCAGCATTTT; cdr3_aa: CAWSVSLRGGSDTQHF
v_call: TRBV7-9; d_call: .; clone_size: few; j_call: TRBJ1-2; cdr3_nt: TGTGCCAGCAGCTTAGTCGGGGGGTCCTATGGCTACACCTTC; cdr3_aa: CASSLVGGSYGYTF
v_call: TRBV7-4; d_call: TRBD2; clone_size: few; j_call: TRBJ2-7; cdr3_nt: TGTGCCAGCAGCTTCCTGACTAGCGGGGGGTCCTACGAGCAGTACTTC; cdr3_aa: CASSFLTSGGSYEQYF
v_call: TRBV5-8; d_call: .; clone_size: .; j_call: TRBJ2-3; cdr3_nt: TGTGCCAGCAGCTCCTTCCAAGATCCCGCAGATACGCAGTATTTT; cdr3_aa: CASSSFQDPADTQYF
v_call: TRBV10-1; d_call: .; clone_size: medium-sized; j_call: TRBJ1-1; cdr3_nt: TGCGCCAGCAGGACTAACACTGAAGCTTTCTTT; cdr3_aa: CASRTNTEAFF
v_call: TRBV6-5; d_call: .; clone_size: .; j_call: TRBJ2-1; cdr3_nt: TGTGCCAGCAGTTACTCTGGGGGCTCCTACAATGAGCAGTTCTTC; cdr3_aa: CASSYSGGSYNEQFF